These 20 T cell receptor beta chains came from one sample sequenced in a study of shared clonotypes between healthy human individuals. Only in-frame clones appear in the TCRdb table, and some are missing; sequencing was by immunoSEQ multiplex PCR. This table has about a million clones, around three quarters appearing once. Sequencing was carried out using memory CD4+ T cells from PBMCs. This sample's subset: CD45RA-negative fraction. These receptors all come from a young man in good health. Some clones in this sample may be carry-over from other donors' samples.

Only a few counts were recorded for this clone. V usage is TRBV11-1 and J usage is TRBJ2-7; 13 bases are shared with TRBD2. Germline-derived CDR1 and CDR2 are SGHAT and FQDESV (reference sequence). Losses at the gene ends were 5 bases for V and 2 bases for J; bases not matched to a gene: 9. The CDR3 contains 17 residues. Written as DNA, the CDR3 is TGTGCCAGCAGCGCCCAGACTAGCGGGAGGAGCCCCTACGAGCAGTACTTC. This translates into CASSAQTSGRSPYEQYF.

The chain links TRBV29-1 to TRBJ2-5; 8 bases map to TRBD1. Losses at the gene ends were 3 bases for V and 4 bases for J; bases not matched to a gene: 1. CDR1 is SQVTM and CDR2 is ANQGSEA in the germline V gene. The CDR3 runs to 12 residues. The CDR3 region is CSVDGQGETQYF. CDR3 nucleotides: TGCAGCGTTGATGGACAGGGAGAGACCCAGTACTTC.

The rearrangement links TRBV7-2 to TRBJ2-7; D not certain. The ends were cut back, 7 bases at V and 6 bases at J, with 10 bases in the middle. The CDR3 sequence is 11 residues long. Germline-derived CDR1 and CDR2 are SGHTA and FQGNSA. As DNA, the CDR3 is TGTGCCAGCACGTCGGCCGTCGAGCAGTACTTC. This translates into CASTSAVEQYF.

The chain recombines TRBV5-6 with TRBJ2-7; D is unresolved. V lost 0 bases and J lost 4, with 20 bases in between. The length of the CDR3 is 17 residues. Germline-derived CDR1 and CDR2 are SGHDT and YYEEEE. The CDR3 DNA reads TGTGCCAGCAGCTTGGAAGGTCTGGGAAGAGAAGGTTACGAGCAGTACTTC. This encodes CASSLEGLGREGYEQYF.

This chain connects TRBV9 to TRBJ2-7; the match to TRBD1 covers 8 bases. The germline V gene encodes CDR1 SGDLS and CDR2 YYNGEE. V gave up 4 bases and J gave up 5 bases; unmatched junction bases: 11. The CDR3 is 15 residues long. CDR3 sequence reads: CASSPRTGRFDEQYF. CDR3 coding DNA: TGTGCCAGCAGCCCCCGGACAGGGAGGTTCGACGAGCAGTACTTC.

The V gene is TRBV11-3, the J gene TRBJ2-2; 9 bases are a match to TRBD2. J was trimmed by 2 bases and V by 4 bases; bases with no gene match: 8. Looked up from germline, CDR1 is SGHNT and CDR2 is YENEEA. The CDR3 sequence is 17 residues long. In DNA, the CDR3 is TGTGCCAGCAGCTCCCCCGTTAGCGGGGGAAACACCGGGGAGCTGTTTTTT. As protein: CASSSPVSGGNTGELFF.

This clone was seen only once. CDR3 residues: CASSQDIGGAETQYF. The DNA of the CDR3 is TGCGCCAGCAGCCAAGATATAGGGGGCGCGGAGACCCAGTACTTC. The chain combines TRBV4-3 with TRBJ2-5; 7 bases agree with TRBD1. V dropped 0 bases and J dropped 5; count of bases not matched to a gene: 6. Germline-derived CDR1 and CDR2 are LGHNA and YSLEER. The CDR3 is 15 amino acids.

J is TRBJ2-7 and V is TRBV10-3, with D maybe TRBD1 (6 bases). Germline assignment: CDR1 ENHRY and CDR2 SYGVKD. This CDR3 comprises 14 residues. The V and J ends lost 10 bases and 2 bases respectively, with 18 bases between them. The CDR3 region has the DNA TGTGCCAGCAGGGGTCAGGGCGATACCTACGAGCAGTACTTC. It specifies CASRGQGDTYEQYF.

The chain employs TRBV6-1 and TRBJ1-2, with D possibly matching TRBD1 (5 bases). Germline CDR1 and CDR2: MNHNS and SASEGT. The CDR3 consists of 13 residues. With 4 bases removed from V and 5 bases from J, the gap between germline ends came to 11 bases. CDR3 DNA sequence: TGTGCCAGCAGTGCTGACAGATCTTATGGCTACACCTTC. Translation: CASSADRSYGYTF.

Only one count was recorded for this clone. The chain combines TRBV4-1 with TRBJ2-3; 7 bases agree with TRBD2. There are 14 residues in the CDR3. With 5 bases clipped from V and 1 base from J, the junction kept 3 bases outside the gene matches. CDR1 MGHRA and CDR2 YSYEKL come from the germline V gene. CDR3 DNA: TGCGCCAGCAGCGGGACTAAGGGCACAGATACGCAGTATTTT. It codes for CASSGTKGTDTQYF.

The chain recombines TRBV27 with TRBJ2-1; D is undetermined. Germline V gene data show CDR1 as MNHEY and CDR2 as SMNVEV (reference sequence). The CDR3 totals 14 residues. Trimming removed 4 bases at V and 4 bases at J, with 11 bases between. The CDR3 sequence: CASSSLRRYNEQFF. CDR3 in DNA: TGTGCCAGCAGTTCTCTCCGACGGTACAATGAGCAGTTCTTC.

The chain carries TRBV28 and TRBJ2-6; TRBD1 matches 10 bases. The junction had 2 bases not matched to a gene; V was cut back by 9 bases and J by 0 bases. CDR3 length equals 15 residues. Germline-derived CDR1 and CDR2 are MDHEN and SYDVKM. The CDR3: CASGQGGSGANVLTF. CDR3 bases: TGTGCCAGTGGACAGGGGGGCTCTGGGGCCAACGTCCTGACTTTC.

The chain combines TRBV5-4 with TRBJ2-1; 8 bases line up with TRBD2. The germline CDR1 and CDR2 sequences are SGHNT and YYREEE (reference sequence). CDR3 length: 15 residues. Losses at the gene ends were 0 bases for V and 7 bases for J; bases not matched to a gene: 6. DNA of the CDR3: TGTGCCAGCAGCTTGGCCCAGCGGGGGACTAATGAGCAGTTCTTC. Amino acid sequence: CASSLAQRGTNEQFF.

This clone was picked up one time. The CDR3 region has the DNA TGTGCCAGCAGCTTAACGGCACTAGCGGGAGTCCATGAGCAGTTCTTC. As protein: CASSLTALAGVHEQFF. The chain is built from TRBV7-3 and TRBJ2-1, with 11 bases fitting TRBD2. Germline V gene sequence: CDR1 SGHTA, CDR2 FQGTGA. The CDR3 totals 16 residues. V shed 0 bases and J 8 bases; nucleotides not matched to a gene: 6. Using reference TRBV7-3 and TRBJ2-1 for the parts outside the CDR3, the full variable domain is GAGVSQTPSNKVTEKGKYVELRCDPISGHTALYWYRQSLGQGPEFLIYFQGTGAADDSGLPNDRFFAVRPEGSVSTLKIQRTERGDSAVYLCASSLTALAGVHEQFFGPGTRLTVL.

The V gene is TRBV18, the J gene TRBJ1-1; 7 bases are a match to TRBD1. Germline V gives CDR1 KGHSH, CDR2 LQKENI. The trim removed 6 bases at V and 1 base at J, leaving 8 bases unmatched. The CDR3 is 15 residues long. CDR3 in amino acids: CASSQGGPGNTEAFF. CDR3 DNA sequence: TGTGCCAGCTCCCAGGGGGGGCCAGGGAACACTGAAGCTTTCTTT.

The J gene is TRBJ2-1, the V gene TRBV5-4; TRBD2 matches 14 bases. Germline V gene lookup returns CDR1 SGHNT and CDR2 YYREEE (reference sequence). V shed 3 bases and J 8 bases; nucleotides not matched to a gene: 1. The CDR3 has 14 residues. Written as DNA, the CDR3 is TGTGCCAGCAGCTGGGGACTAGCGGGAGATGAGCAGTTCTTC. Protein: CASSWGLAGDEQFF.

On this clone itself: This may be a read error, as it is one base from a much larger clone. The chain joins TRBV30 to TRBJ2-6, with D tentatively TRBD1 (5 bases). CDR1 GTSNPN and CDR2 SVGIG come from the germline V gene (reference sequence). With 0 bases removed from V and 3 bases from J, the gap between germline ends came to 18 bases. CDR3 size: 18 residues. CDR3 protein: CAWSVDQGSYYGANVLTF. CDR3 DNA: TGTGCCTGGAGTGTAGACCAGGGTTCATACTATGGGGCCAACGTCCTGACTTTC.

The CDR3 loop is CASSSPRDRIPYTF. CDR3 in DNA: TGTGCCAGCAGCTCACCCCGGGACAGGATACCCTACACCTTC. The chain couples TRBV11-2 to TRBJ1-2, with TRBD1 identical over 8 bases. This CDR3 comprises 14 residues. Trimming at V came to 4 bases and at J to 10 bases, leaving 11 bases not matched to a gene. Germline V gene data show CDR1 as SGHAT and CDR2 as FQNNGV.

For the CDR3, the DNA is TGTGCCAGCAGTGTCAGGGAGGGCAACACTGAAGCTTTCTTT. Translated, it gives CASSVREGNTEAFF. The genes are TRBV2 and TRBJ1-1; tentative D call: TRBD1 (5 bases). Trimming removed 4 bases at V and 2 bases at J, with 11 bases between. Germline CDR1 SNHLY, CDR2 FYNNEI. This CDR3 has 14 amino acids. The whole variable domain, remainder taken from reference TRBV2 and TRBJ1-1, is EPEVTQTPSHQVTQMGQEVILRCVPISNHLYFYWYRQILGQKVEFLVSFYNNEISEKSEIFDDQFSVERPDGSNFTLKIRSTKLEDSAMYFCASSVREGNTEAFFGQGTRLTVV.

Comments on this clone: Other DNA sequences in the same sample also yield this CDR3. The rearrangement uses TRBV7-2 and TRBJ2-3, with D perhaps TRBD2 (6 bases). Trimming took 1 base from V and 4 from J, leaving 9 bases between them. Germline V gene sequence: CDR1 SGHTA, CDR2 FQGNSA. This CDR3 has 14 residues. CDR3 in DNA: TGTGCCAGCAGCTTAGGGGGAGGATCAGATACGCAGTATTTT. Amino acids: CASSLGGGSDTQYF.